The next 20 T cell receptor beta chains were all read from a single sample in a study of blood T cell repertoires in COVID-19. Repertoires were generated with immunoSEQ multiplex PCR, while TCRdb's copy carries only in-frame clones and drops some. The table lists 100,000 to 150,000 clones, 80% to 90% of them singletons. The sample consisted of PBMCs or T cells enriched from blood (not recorded which). The receptors originated from a woman between 45 and 60 years old who had recovered from COVID-19.

The chain recombines TRBV6-5 with TRBJ1-2; TRBD1 matches at 8 bases. The CDR3 is 13 amino acids. V lost 5 bases to trimming and J lost 7 bases; unmatched junction nucleotides: 6. CDR1 is MNHEY, CDR2 SVGAGI, per germline. The DNA for the CDR3 is TGTGCCAGCAGTCCTCAGGGGGCGGGTGGCTACACCTTC. Translating it yields CASSPQGAGGYTF.

The chain has TRBV27 and TRBJ2-1, with TRBD2 matching over 9 bases. V shed 2 bases and J 6 bases; nucleotides not matched to a gene: 8. From germline, CDR1 is MNHEY and CDR2 SMNVEV (reference sequence). This CDR3 has 16 residues. This CDR3 reads CASSLNSGTSLNEQFF. DNA for the CDR3: TGTGCCAGCAGTTTAAATAGCGGGACTAGCCTCAATGAGCAGTTCTTC.

V is TRBV7-9 and J is TRBJ1-5, with a weak D call TRBD1 (6 bases). V was shortened by 3 bases and J by 0 bases, with 9 bases between the two germline ends. This CDR3 has 15 amino acids. Germline values: CDR1 SEHNR, CDR2 FQNEAQ (reference sequence). The CDR3 DNA reads TGTGCCAGCAGCTTCGTAGGGGGTAGCAATCAGCCCCAGCATTTT. It yields the protein CASSFVGGSNQPQHF.

This CDR3 is CASSPGQGAGNTIYF. The CDR3 DNA reads as TGTGCCAGTAGTCCGGGACAGGGGGCTGGAAACACCATATATTTT. The rearrangement joins TRBV19 to TRBJ1-3; 11 nucleotides align to TRBD1. After removal of 5 bases from V and 2 bases from J, the junction contained 2 bases not matched to a gene. Germline V gene lookup returns CDR1 LNHDA and CDR2 SQIVND (reference sequence). The CDR3 is 15 amino acids.

The chain links TRBV7-2 to TRBJ2-7, with D possibly being TRBD2 (5 bases). Trimming stripped 5 bases from V and 5 bases from J, with 16 bases between. In germline, CDR1 is SGHTA, CDR2 FQGNSA. The CDR3 length is 14 residues. The CDR3 loop reads CASSNIRGVDEQYF. In DNA form, the CDR3 reads TGTGCCAGCAGCAACATTCGGGGAGTCGACGAGCAGTACTTC.

The chain uses TRBV5-1 and TRBJ2-2; D remains ambiguous. CDR1 is SGHRS and CDR2 is YFSETQ in the germline V gene. The CDR3 has 13 residues. V was clipped by 3 bases and J by 1 base, with 4 bases between them. CDR3 protein: CASSSRNTGELFF. Written as DNA, the CDR3 is TGCGCCAGCAGCTCCCGGAACACCGGGGAGCTGTTTTTT.

Note on this clone: Other DNA sequences of this sample code for an identical CDR3. The rearrangement uses TRBV30 and TRBJ1-3; D ambiguous. Germline V gives CDR1 GTSNPN, CDR2 SVGIG (reference sequence). V was pared by 3 bases and J by 0 bases, with 6 bases between. CDR3 length: 13 residues. The CDR3 sequence: CAWSISSGNTIYF. In nucleotides, the CDR3 is TGTGCCTGGAGCATCAGCTCTGGAAACACCATATATTTT.

This chain uses TRBV3-1 (or the pseudogene TRBV3-2) with TRBJ2-2; TRBD1 is a possible D gene (5 bases). The CDR3 is made up of 16 amino acids. In germline, CDR1 is LGHDT, CDR2 YNNKEL (reference sequence). V lost 1 base and J 5 bases, leaving 14 bases between the germline ends. CDR3 coding DNA: TGTGCCAGCAGCCAAGTTCCAGGGTTAGGGACCGGGGAGCTGTTTTTT. This encodes CASSQVPGLGTGELFF.

The sample holds one count of this clone. The chain has TRBV3-1 (or the pseudogene TRBV3-2) and TRBJ2-1; the match to TRBD2 covers 10 bases. The CDR3 totals 15 residues. Germline CDR1 LGHDT, CDR2 YNNKEL (reference sequence). Unmatched junction bases numbered 4, after V lost 4 bases and J lost 4 bases. CDR3 sequence: CASSPPGLAYNEQFF. DNA of the CDR3: TGTGCCAGCAGCCCCCCGGGACTAGCGTACAATGAGCAGTTCTTC.

A few counts support this clone. The chain employs TRBV24-1 and TRBJ2-1; D might be TRBD1 (6 bases). This CDR3 spans 15 amino acids. Germline lookup yields CDR1 KGHDR and CDR2 SFDVKD. V lost 4 bases and J lost 12, with 21 bases in between. The CDR3 protein is CATSEGGPGKVGQFF. DNA of the CDR3: TGTGCCACCAGTGAAGGGGGTCCCGGTAAGGTTGGGCAGTTCTTC.

The gene calls are TRBV19 and TRBJ1-5; D unresolved. Germline values: CDR1 LNHDA, CDR2 SQIVND (reference sequence). Deletions cut 3 bases from V and 11 bases from J, with 11 bases between. The CDR3 is 12 residues long. CDR3 coding DNA: TGTGCCAGTAGTATTGAGAGGGAGGCCCAGCATTTT. This translates into CASSIEREAQHF.

This chain connects TRBV9 to TRBJ2-3; D is unresolved. Trimming pared 0 bases from V and 2 bases from J, leaving 10 bases between. In germline, CDR1 is SGDLS, CDR2 YYNGEE. The length of the CDR3 is 15 residues. This CDR3 is CASSVGGRPTDTQYF. CDR3 sequence (DNA): TGTGCCAGCAGCGTAGGTGGCAGGCCCACAGATACGCAGTATTTT.

The rearrangement uses TRBV19 and TRBJ1-1, with D maybe TRBD1 (5 bases). Trimming left V 1 base short and J 2 bases short, with 8 bases between. This CDR3 is 14 amino acids long. CDR1 LNHDA and CDR2 SQIVND come from the germline V gene (reference sequence). The CDR3 here is CASSIGGLNTEAFF. CDR3 sequence (DNA): TGTGCCAGTAGTATAGGGGGCCTTAACACTGAAGCTTTCTTT.

This clone has a handful of counts. This chain uses TRBV6-5 with TRBJ2-3; 11 bases agree with TRBD2. The germline CDR1 and CDR2 sequences are MNHEY and SVGAGI. This CDR3 spans 15 amino acids. V lost 2 bases and J lost 4; bases outside the gene matches: 2. DNA of the CDR3: TGTGCCAGCAGTTACACTAGCGGGGGTGCAGATACGCAGTATTTT. Its protein product is CASSYTSGGADTQYF.

This rearrangement joins TRBV18 to TRBJ1-2; D is unresolved. Trimming pared 2 bases from V and 8 bases from J, leaving 15 bases between. Germline CDR1 reads KGHSH; CDR2 reads LQKENI. The CDR3 is 14 amino acids. CDR3 residues: CASSPTTEPMGYTF. CDR3 in DNA: TGTGCCAGCTCACCAACTACGGAACCTATGGGCTACACCTTC.

The chain has TRBV30 and TRBJ2-2, with D tentatively TRBD1 (6 bases). Germline CDR1 is GTSNPN and CDR2 is SVGIG (reference sequence). The CDR3 contains 15 residues. V was clipped by 3 bases and J by 1 base, with 12 bases between them. CDR3: CAWSPDSVNTGELFF. CDR3 coding DNA: TGTGCCTGGAGCCCGGACAGTGTGAACACCGGGGAGCTGTTTTTT.

The CDR3 sequence is CASSLGETGNTEAFF. In DNA, the CDR3 is TGTGCCAGCAGCTTAGGGGAGACTGGGAACACTGAAGCTTTCTTT. This chain links TRBV7-9 with TRBJ1-1; D gene ambiguous. Trimming took off 1 base at V and 1 base at J, with 10 bases between the two ends. Per the germline V gene, CDR1 is SEHNR and CDR2 is FQNEAQ (reference sequence). The CDR3 has 15 residues.

The chain employs TRBV13 and TRBJ2-7, with D perhaps TRBD1 (7 bases). Germline V gene sequence: CDR1 PRHDT, CDR2 FYEKMQ (reference sequence). With 5 bases removed from V and 3 bases from J, the gap between germline ends came to 14 bases. The CDR3 consists of 14 residues. CDR3 region: CASSPRGDSYEQYF. DNA of the CDR3: TGTGCCAGCAGCCCCCGCGGGGACAGCTACGAGCAGTACTTC.

The gene calls are TRBV20-1 and TRBJ1-5; D is unresolved. Germline assignment: CDR1 DFQATT and CDR2 SNEGSKA (reference sequence). The CDR3 sequence is 13 residues long. Between the trimmed V and J ends, which lost 3 bases and 1 base, there was a span of 7 bases. The CDR3 here is CSASPGSNQPQHF. DNA of the CDR3: TGCAGTGCTAGTCCCGGGAGCAATCAGCCCCAGCATTTT.

The J gene is TRBJ2-2, the V gene TRBV9; 10 nucleotides match TRBD2. Germline CDR1 SGDLS, CDR2 YYNGEE. The CDR3 is made up of 18 amino acids. J gave up 1 base and V 0 bases, and 6 bases lay outside the gene matches. The CDR3, as DNA: TGTGCCAGCAGCGTAGCTAGCGGGGGACCACTGAACACCGGGGAGCTGTTTTTT. Its translation is CASSVASGGPLNTGELFF.